This T cell receptor (beta chain) originates from a study of identical twins. Study outcomes and limitations: Compared with models, monozygotic twins showed more out-of-frame TCR alpha sharing. A cross-sectional statistical analysis, not follow-up of the same donors, supported the conclusions.

In TCRdb, the 5' RACE reads were re-called with MiXCR into one record per CDR3 protein. The repertoire holds 300,000 to 400,000 distinct CDR3 sequences, 9% to 15% seen once, with approximately 7.9% in the top ten. This clonotype was picked up many times. Its antigen remains unknown. From germline, CDR1 is SGHVS and CDR2 FQNEAQ. J gave up 9 bases and V 2 bases, and 11 bases lay outside the gene matches. The CDR3 contains 15 residues. The same specimen was also included in a second study, on yellow fever vaccine responses in identical twins. That source adds: Twins reportedly showed a vaccine T cell response that seemed partly convergent and partly personalized.

V and J are TRBV7-8 and TRBJ2-3; 7 nucleotides align to TRBD2. The sequencing sample was made of CD8+ T cells sorted from blood. This TCR was sampled from a woman aged 18-35 years in good health. CDR3 sequence reads: CASSLSLAATETQYF. The CDR3 coding sequence is TGTGCCAGCAGCTTAAGTCTAGCGGCAACGGAGACGCAGTATTTT.